These T cell receptor beta chains were read from a single sample in a study of neoadjuvant anti-PD-1 for oral cavity cancer. Method: immunoSEQ multiplex PCR; TCRdb's copy keeps in-frame clones and lacks some. In the table there are about 14,000 clones, 71% of which are singletons. Sequencing was performed on PBMCs, taken before nivolumab (anti-PD-1) treatment. These receptors were taken from a person aged 35-79 years with oral cavity squamous cell carcinoma. CDR3s include the opening cysteine and the closing phenylalanine or tryptophan. The D gene is left open where the match is weak. The size of a clone is reported for some rows only, either as once, few or many, or as a class for expanded clones.

>.|TRBJ2-6|TRBD1|TRBV11-3
CASSSGTGGAGANVLTF
TGTGCCAGCAGCTCCGGGACAGGGGGCGCTGGGGCCAACGTCCTGACTTTC
>.|TRBJ2-3|.|TRBV9
CASSVFNGGADTQYF
TGTGCCAGCAGCGTATTTAATGGGGGCGCAGATACGCAGTATTTT
>.|TRBJ2-1|TRBD2|TRBV27
CASSPKGLAGANEQFF
TGTGCCAGCAGCCCAAAGGGGCTAGCGGGAGCCAATGAGCAGTTCTTC
>.|TRBJ1-1|TRBD1|TRBV30
CAWRWTGGNTEAFF
TGTGCCTGGAGGTGGACAGGCGGCAACACTGAAGCTTTCTTT
>.|TRBJ2-7|.|TRBV4-1
CASSLRQSYEQYF
TGCGCCAGCAGCCTTCGTCAGTCCTACGAGCAGTACTTC
>.|TRBJ2-5|.|TRBV4-1
CASSLRSKSNQETQYF
TGCGCCAGCAGCTTACGAAGTAAGAGTAATCAAGAGACCCAGTACTTC
>.|TRBJ1-5|.|TRBV10-2
CASSVVVDQPQHF
TGCGCCAGCAGTGTAGTCGTTGACCAGCCCCAGCATTTT
>few|TRBJ2-2|.|TRBV6-1
CASREGVTNTGELFF
TGTGCCAGCAGGGAGGGGGTTACGAACACCGGGGAGCTGTTTTTT
>.|TRBJ2-7|TRBD1|TRBV5-1
CASSKGQPYEQYF
TGCGCCAGCAGCAAGGGACAGCCCTACGAGCAGTACTTC
>.|TRBJ2-1|.|TRBV10-1
CASSGDLLGSGASYNEQFF
TGCGCCAGCAGTGGAGACCTTTTAGGCTCGGGGGCCTCCTACAATGAGCAGTTCTTC
>few|TRBJ1-2|.|TRBV7-8
CASSLMGRGGIVYGYTF
TGTGCCAGCAGCTTAATGGGGCGCGGGGGCATCGTATATGGCTACACCTTC
>.|TRBJ2-2|.|TRBV11-3
CASSFVANTGELFF
TGTGCCAGCAGCTTCGTAGCGAACACCGGGGAGCTGTTTTTT
>.|TRBJ1-3|.|TRBV10-3
CAISESGTGNTIYF
TGTGCCATCAGTGAGTCTGGGACGGGAAACACCATATATTTT
>.|TRBJ2-5|.|TRBV11-2
CASSSRPTSMETQYF
TGTGCCAGCAGCTCCCGCCCCACTAGCATGGAGACCCAGTACTTC
>.|TRBJ2-5|TRBD2|TRBV5-1
CASSLRGLAGGKETQYF
TGCGCCAGCAGCTTACGCGGACTAGCGGGAGGGAAGGAGACCCAGTACTTC
>.|TRBJ1-6|.|TRBV4-2
CASSQDRGGNYNSPLHF
TGTGCCAGCAGCCAAGATCGAGGAGGGAACTATAATTCACCCCTCCACTTT
>few|TRBJ1-2|.|TRBV6-5
CASSYSGASDGYTF
TGTGCCAGCAGTTACAGTGGCGCGAGTGATGGCTACACCTTC
>.|TRBJ1-5|.|TRBV6-1
CASSDPVSQRNQPQHF
TGTGCCAGCAGTGATCCGGTCAGCCAACGCAATCAGCCCCAGCATTTT
>.|TRBJ1-5|.|TRBV9
CASSETVGVNQPQHF
TGTGCCAGCAGCGAAACGGTTGGGGTTAATCAGCCCCAGCATTTT
>once|TRBJ2-7|.|TRBV6-1
CAIDSYEQYF
TGTGCCATAGACTCCTACGAGCAGTACTTC
>.|TRBJ1-1|.|TRBV5-6
CASSLISDTEAFF
TGTGCCAGCAGCTTGATTTCGGACACTGAAGCTTTCTTT
>few|TRBJ1-6|.|TRBV2
CASKRGLWAPLHF
TGTGCCAGCAAAAGGGGGTTGTGGGCACCCCTCCACTTT
>.|TRBJ2-1|TRBD2|TRBV30
CAWSEVAGGGNEQFF
TGTGCCTGGAGTGAGGTAGCGGGAGGGGGTAATGAGCAGTTCTTC
>.|TRBJ2-7|.|TRBV27
CASSFNGVSSYEQYF
TGTGCCAGCAGTTTTAACGGGGTGAGCTCCTACGAGCAGTACTTC
>once|TRBJ1-1|.|TRBV6-5
CASSEQVDTEAFF
TGTGCCAGCAGCGAACAGGTGGACACTGAAGCTTTCTTT
>.|TRBJ1-6|.|TRBV7-6
CASSRMGPSSPNSPLHF
TGTGCCAGCAGCCGGATGGGGCCATCCTCACCTAATTCACCCCTCCACTTT
>few|TRBJ2-7|TRBD1|TRBV2
CARAKTGSSYEQYF
TGTGCCAGGGCGAAGACAGGGAGCTCCTACGAGCAGTACTTC
>.|TRBJ2-7|.|TRBV7-8
CASSSLGGWAYEQYF
TGTGCCAGCAGCTCCCTAGGTGGTTGGGCCTACGAGCAGTACTTC